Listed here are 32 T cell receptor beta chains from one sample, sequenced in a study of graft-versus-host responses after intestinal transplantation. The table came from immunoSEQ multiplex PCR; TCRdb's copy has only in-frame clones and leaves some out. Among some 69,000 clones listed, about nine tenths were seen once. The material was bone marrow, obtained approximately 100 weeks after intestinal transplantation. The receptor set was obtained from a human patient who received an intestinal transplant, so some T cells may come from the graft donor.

The CDR3 loop reads CASIGAGQSYGYTF. The CDR3 DNA sequence: TGTGCCAGTATTGGGGCGGGACAGAGCTATGGCTACACCTTC. The chain combines TRBV19 with TRBJ1-2, with TRBD1 matching over 7 bases. J gave up 4 bases and V 7 bases, and 9 bases lay outside the gene matches. Germline V gives CDR1 LNHDA, CDR2 SQIVND (reference sequence). This CDR3 has 14 amino acids.

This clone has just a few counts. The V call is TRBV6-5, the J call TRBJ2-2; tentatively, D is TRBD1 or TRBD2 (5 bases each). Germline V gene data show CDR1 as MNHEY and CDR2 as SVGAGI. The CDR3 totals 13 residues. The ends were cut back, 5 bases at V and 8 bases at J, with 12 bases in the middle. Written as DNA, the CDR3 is TGTGCCAGCAGTACGGCATGGGGGGGGGAGCTGTTTTTT. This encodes CASSTAWGGELFF.

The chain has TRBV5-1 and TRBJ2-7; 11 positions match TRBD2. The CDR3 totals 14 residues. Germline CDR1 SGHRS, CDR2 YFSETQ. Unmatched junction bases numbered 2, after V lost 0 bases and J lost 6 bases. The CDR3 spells CASSLGLAGSEQYF. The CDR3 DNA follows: TGCGCCAGCAGCTTGGGACTAGCGGGAAGCGAGCAGTACTTC.

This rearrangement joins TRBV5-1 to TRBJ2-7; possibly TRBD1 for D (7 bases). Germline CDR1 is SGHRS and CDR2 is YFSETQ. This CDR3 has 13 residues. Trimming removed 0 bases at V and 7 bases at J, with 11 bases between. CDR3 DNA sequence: TGCGCCAGCAGCTTGGAGGGGGCGGGGGAGCAGTACTTC. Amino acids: CASSLEGAGEQYF.

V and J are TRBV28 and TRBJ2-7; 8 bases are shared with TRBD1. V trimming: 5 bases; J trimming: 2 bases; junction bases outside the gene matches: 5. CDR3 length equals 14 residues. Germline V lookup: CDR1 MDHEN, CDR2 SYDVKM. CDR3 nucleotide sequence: TGTGCCAGCAGTCCAACAGGGGGAACCTACGAGCAGTACTTC. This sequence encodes CASSPTGGTYEQYF.

The chain's CDR3 is CASSQDGQGGNSPLHF. The CDR3 DNA reads as TGTGCCAGCAGCCAAGACGGACAGGGAGGTAATTCACCCCTCCACTTT. This chain joins TRBV5-4 and TRBJ1-6; 8 positions match TRBD1. The CDR3 has 16 residues. Looked up from germline, CDR1 is SGHNT and CDR2 is YYREEE (reference sequence). V lost 4 bases and J lost 6; bases outside the gene matches: 9.

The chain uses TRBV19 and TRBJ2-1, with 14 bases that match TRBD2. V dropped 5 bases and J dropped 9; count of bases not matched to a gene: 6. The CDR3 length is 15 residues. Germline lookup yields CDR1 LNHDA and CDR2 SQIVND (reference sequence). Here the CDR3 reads CASSLRTSGRFEQFF. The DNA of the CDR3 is TGTGCCAGTAGTCTCCGGACTAGCGGGAGGTTTGAGCAGTTCTTC. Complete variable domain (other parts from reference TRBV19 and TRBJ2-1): DGGITQSPKYLFRKEGQNVTLSCEQNLNHDAMYWYRQDPGQGLRLIYYSQIVNDFQKGDIAEGYSVSREKKESFPLTVTSAQKNPTAFYLCASSLRTSGRFEQFFGPGTRLTVL.

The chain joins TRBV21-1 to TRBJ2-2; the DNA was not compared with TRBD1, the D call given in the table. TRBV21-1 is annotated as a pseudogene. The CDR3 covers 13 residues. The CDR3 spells CAVRPGGVGELFF. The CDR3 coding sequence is TGTGCCGTACGGCCAGGGGGCGTAGGGGAGCTGTTTTTT.

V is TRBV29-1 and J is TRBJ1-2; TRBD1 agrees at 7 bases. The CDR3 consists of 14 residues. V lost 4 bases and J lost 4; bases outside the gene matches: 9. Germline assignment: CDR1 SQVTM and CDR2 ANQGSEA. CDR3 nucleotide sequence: TGCAGCGTTGCGGCCGGACAGGATAGCTATGGCTACACCTTC. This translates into CSVAAGQDSYGYTF.

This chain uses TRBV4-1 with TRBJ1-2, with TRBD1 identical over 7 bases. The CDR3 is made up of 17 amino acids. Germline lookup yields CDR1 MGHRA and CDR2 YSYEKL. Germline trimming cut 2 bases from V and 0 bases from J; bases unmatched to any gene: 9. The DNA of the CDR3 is TGCGCCAGCAGCCAACCGACAGGGACCCAAGCTAACTATGGCTACACCTTC. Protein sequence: CASSQPTGTQANYGYTF.

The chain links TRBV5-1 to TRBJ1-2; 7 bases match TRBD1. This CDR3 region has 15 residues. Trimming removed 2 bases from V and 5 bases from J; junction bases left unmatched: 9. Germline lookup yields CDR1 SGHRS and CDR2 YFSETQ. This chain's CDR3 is CASSLARQGLYGYTF. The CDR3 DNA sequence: TGCGCCAGCAGCTTAGCTCGACAGGGATTATATGGCTACACCTTC.

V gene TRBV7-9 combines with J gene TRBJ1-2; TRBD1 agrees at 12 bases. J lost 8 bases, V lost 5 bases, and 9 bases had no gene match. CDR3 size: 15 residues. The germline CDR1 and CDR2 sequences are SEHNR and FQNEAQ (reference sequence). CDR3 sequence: CASSDGTGGVLGYTF. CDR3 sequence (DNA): TGTGCCAGCAGCGACGGGACAGGGGGCGTCCTGGGCTACACCTTC. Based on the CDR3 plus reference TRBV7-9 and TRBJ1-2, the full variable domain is DTGVSQNPRHKITKRGQNVTFRCDPISEHNRLYWYRQTLGQGPEFLTYFQNEAQLEKSRLLSDRFSAERPKGSFSTLEIQRTEQGDSAMYLCASSDGTGGVLGYTFGSGTRLTVV.

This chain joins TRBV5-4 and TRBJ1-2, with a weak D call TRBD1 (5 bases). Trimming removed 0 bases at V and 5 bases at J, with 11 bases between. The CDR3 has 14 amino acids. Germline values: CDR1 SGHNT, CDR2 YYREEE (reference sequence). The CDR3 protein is CASSLGPQGYGYTF. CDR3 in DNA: TGTGCCAGCAGCTTGGGCCCGCAGGGTTATGGCTACACCTTC.

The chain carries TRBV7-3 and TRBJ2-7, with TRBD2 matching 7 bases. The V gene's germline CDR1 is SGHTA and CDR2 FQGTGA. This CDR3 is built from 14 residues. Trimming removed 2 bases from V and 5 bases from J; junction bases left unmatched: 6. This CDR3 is CASSLRGGRDEQYF. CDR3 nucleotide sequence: TGTGCCAGCAGCTTACGCGGGGGACGGGACGAGCAGTACTTC.

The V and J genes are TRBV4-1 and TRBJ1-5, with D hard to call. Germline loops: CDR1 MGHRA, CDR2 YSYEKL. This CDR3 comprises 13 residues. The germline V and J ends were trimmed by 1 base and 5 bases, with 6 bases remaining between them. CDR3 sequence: CASSQGVDQPQHF. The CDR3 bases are TGCGCCAGCAGCCAAGGGGTGGATCAGCCCCAGCATTTT.

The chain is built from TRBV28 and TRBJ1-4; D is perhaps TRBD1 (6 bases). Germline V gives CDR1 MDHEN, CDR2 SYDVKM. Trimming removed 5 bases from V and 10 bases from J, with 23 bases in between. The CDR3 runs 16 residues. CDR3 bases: TGTGCCAGCAGTCTTGCCCCCGGGACACCCTTAGGAAAACTGTTTTTT. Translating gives CASSLAPGTPLGKLFF.

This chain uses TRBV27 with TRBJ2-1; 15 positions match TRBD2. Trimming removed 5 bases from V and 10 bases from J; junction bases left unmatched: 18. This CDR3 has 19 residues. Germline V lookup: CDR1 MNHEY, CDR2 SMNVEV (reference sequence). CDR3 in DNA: TGTGCCAGCAGTCCCCACCTTCCTCGGACTAGCGGGAGGGCCAGGGAGCAGTTCTTC. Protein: CASSPHLPRTSGRAREQFF.

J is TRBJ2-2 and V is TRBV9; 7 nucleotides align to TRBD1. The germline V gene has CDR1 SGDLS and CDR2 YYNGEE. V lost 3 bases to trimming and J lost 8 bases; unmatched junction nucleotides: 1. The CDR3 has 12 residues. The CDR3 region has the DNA TGTGCCAGCAGCGAGGGACAGGGGGAGCTGTTTTTT. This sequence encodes CASSEGQGELFF.

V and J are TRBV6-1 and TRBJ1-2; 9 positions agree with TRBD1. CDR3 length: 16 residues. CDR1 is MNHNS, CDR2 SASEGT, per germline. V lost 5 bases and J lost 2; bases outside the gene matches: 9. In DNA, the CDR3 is TGTGCCAGCAGTAAAGGGGGGACAGGGACCAACTATGGCTACACCTTC. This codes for CASSKGGTGTNYGYTF.

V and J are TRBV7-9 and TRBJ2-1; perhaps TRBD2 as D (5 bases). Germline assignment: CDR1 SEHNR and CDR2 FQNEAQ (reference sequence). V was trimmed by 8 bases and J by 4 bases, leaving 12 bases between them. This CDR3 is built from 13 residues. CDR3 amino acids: CASALGGYNEQFF. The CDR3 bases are TGTGCCAGCGCGCTTGGCGGGTACAATGAGCAGTTCTTC.

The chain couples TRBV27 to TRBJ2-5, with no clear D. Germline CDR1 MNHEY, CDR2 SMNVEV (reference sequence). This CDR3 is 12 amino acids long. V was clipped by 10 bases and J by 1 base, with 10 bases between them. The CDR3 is CATGWGQETQYF. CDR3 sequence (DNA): TGTGCCACGGGCTGGGGCCAAGAGACCCAGTACTTC.

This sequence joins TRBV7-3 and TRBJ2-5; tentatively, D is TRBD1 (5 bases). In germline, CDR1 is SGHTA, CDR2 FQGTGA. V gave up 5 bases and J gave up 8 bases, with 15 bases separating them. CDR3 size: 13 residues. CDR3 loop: CASSPGSAGTQYF. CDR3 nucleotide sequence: TGTGCCAGCAGCCCAGGGTCCGCCGGTACCCAGTACTTC. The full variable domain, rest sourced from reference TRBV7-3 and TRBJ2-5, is GAGVSQTPSNKVTEKGKYVELRCDPISGHTALYWYRQSLGQGPEFLIYFQGTGAADDSGLPNDRFFAVRPEGSVSTLKIQRTERGDSAVYLCASSPGSAGTQYFGPGTRLLVL.

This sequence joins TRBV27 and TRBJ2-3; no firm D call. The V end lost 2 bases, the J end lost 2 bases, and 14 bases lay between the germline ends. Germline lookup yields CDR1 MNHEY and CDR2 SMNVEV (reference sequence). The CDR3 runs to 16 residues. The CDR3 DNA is TGTGCCAGCAGTTTAATTGTTCCGTGGGCCACAGATACGCAGTATTTT. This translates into CASSLIVPWATDTQYF.

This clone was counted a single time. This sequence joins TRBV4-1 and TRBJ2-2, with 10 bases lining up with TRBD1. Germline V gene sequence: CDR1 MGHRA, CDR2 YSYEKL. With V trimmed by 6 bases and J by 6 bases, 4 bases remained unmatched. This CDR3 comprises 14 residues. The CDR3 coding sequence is TGCGCCAGCAGTCGCGACAGGGGGCCCGGGGAGCTGTTTTTT. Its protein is CASSRDRGPGELFF.

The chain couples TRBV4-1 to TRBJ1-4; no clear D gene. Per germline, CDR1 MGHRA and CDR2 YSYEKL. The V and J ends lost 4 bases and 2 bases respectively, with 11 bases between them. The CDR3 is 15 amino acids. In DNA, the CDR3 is TGCGCCAGCAGCCCCACGGCCCTCACTAATGAAAAACTGTTTTTT. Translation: CASSPTALTNEKLFF.

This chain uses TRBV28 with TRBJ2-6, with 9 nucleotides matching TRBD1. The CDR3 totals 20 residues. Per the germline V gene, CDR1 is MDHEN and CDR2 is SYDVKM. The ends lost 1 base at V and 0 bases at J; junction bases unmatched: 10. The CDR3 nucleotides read TGTGCCAGCAGTTTATCCTTGGATGGGACAGGGAACTCTGGGGCCAACGTCCTGACTTTC. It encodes CASSLSLDGTGNSGANVLTF.

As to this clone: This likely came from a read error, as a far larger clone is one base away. The DNA for the CDR3 is TGTGCCAGCAGTGGAGAAGCGGGAGACTACGAGCAGTACTTC. Translation: CASSGEAGDYEQYF. The chain combines TRBV6-6 with TRBJ2-7; 8 bases are shared with TRBD2. V shed 5 bases and J 3 bases; nucleotides not matched to a gene: 6. Per the germline V gene, CDR1 is MNHNY and CDR2 is SVGAGI (reference sequence). The CDR3 spans 14 residues.

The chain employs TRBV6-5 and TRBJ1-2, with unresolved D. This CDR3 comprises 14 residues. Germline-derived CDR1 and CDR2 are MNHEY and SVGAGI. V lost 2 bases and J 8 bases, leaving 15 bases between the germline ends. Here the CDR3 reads CASSYRGTVMGYTF. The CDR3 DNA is TGTGCCAGCAGTTACCGGGGAACAGTTATGGGCTACACCTTC.

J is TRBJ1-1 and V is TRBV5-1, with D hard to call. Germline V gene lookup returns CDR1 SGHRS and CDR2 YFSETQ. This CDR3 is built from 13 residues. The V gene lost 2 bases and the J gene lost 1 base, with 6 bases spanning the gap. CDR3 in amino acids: CASSFGGNTEAFF. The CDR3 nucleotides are TGCGCCAGCAGCTTTGGCGGGAACACTGAAGCTTTCTTT.

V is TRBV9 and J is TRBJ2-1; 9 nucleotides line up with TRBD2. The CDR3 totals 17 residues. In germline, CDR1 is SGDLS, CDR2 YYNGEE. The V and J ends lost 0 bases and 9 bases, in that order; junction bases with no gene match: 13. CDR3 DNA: TGTGCCAGCAGCGTAGGGGGCGGGAGGGCCAAGTTGGGTGAGCAGTTCTTC. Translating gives CASSVGGGRAKLGEQFF.

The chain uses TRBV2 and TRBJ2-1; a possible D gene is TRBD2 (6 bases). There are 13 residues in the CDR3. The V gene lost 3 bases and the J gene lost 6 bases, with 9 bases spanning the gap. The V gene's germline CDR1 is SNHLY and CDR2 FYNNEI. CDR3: CASSEPGVNEQFF. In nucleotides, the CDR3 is TGTGCCAGCAGTGAGCCGGGGGTCAATGAGCAGTTCTTC.

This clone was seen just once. The CDR3 nucleotides read TGTGCCAGCAGATTGCGGCGGGACAGGGTAGACGACGAGCAGTACTTC. Protein: CASRLRRDRVDDEQYF. V and J are TRBV27 and TRBJ2-7; 9 bases are shared with TRBD1. The CDR3 has 16 residues. The germline gives CDR1 MNHEY, CDR2 SMNVEV (reference sequence). Unmatched junction bases numbered 14, after V lost 6 bases and J lost 5 bases.